This T cell receptor beta chain was sequenced for a study of cytomegalovirus exposure and HLA in healthy donors. This CDR3 comprises 10 residues. CDR1 is WSHSY, CDR2 SAAADI, per germline. V was cut by 10 bases and J by 3 bases, with 7 bases left in between. The protocol was immunoSEQ multiplex PCR, while the TCRdb copy is restricted to in-frame clones and leaves out a portion. The repertoire holds about 170,000 clones, with roughly 89% as singletons. The sequence was obtained from a woman aged 18-35 years in good health and CMV-seropositive. The material sequenced was PBMCs. The rearrangement links TRBV10-2 to TRBJ2-7; D not certain. CDR3 residues: CATEHYEQYF. The CDR3 nucleotides are TGCGCCACTGAACACTACGAGCAGTACTTC.